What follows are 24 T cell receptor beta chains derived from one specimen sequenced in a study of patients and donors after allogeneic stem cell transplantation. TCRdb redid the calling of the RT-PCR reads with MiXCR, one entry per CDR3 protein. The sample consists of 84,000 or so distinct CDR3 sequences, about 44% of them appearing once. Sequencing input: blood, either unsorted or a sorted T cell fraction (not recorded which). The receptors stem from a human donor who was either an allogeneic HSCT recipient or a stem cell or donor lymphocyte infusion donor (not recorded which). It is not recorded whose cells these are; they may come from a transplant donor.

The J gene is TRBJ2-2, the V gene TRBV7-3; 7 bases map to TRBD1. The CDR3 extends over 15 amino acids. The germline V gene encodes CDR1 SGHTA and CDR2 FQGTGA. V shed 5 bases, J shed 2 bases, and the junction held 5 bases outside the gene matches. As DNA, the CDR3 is TGTGCCAGCAGCGTCGACAGGGTCAACACCGGGGAGCTGTTTTTT. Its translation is CASSVDRVNTGELFF.

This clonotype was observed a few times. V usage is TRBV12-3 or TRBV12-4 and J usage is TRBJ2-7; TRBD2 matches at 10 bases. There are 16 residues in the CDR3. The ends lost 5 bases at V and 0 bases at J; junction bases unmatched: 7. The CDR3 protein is CASSTHSGRYSYEQYF. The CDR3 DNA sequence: TGTGCCAGCAGTACACATAGCGGGAGGTACTCCTACGAGCAGTACTTC.

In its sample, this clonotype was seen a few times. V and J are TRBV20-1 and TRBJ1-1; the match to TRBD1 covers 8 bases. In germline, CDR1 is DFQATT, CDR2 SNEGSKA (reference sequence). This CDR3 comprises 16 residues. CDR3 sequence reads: CTPGVGTGQMNTEAFF. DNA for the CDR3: TGCACCCCGGGGGTTGGGACAGGACAAATGAACACTGAAGCTTTCTTT.

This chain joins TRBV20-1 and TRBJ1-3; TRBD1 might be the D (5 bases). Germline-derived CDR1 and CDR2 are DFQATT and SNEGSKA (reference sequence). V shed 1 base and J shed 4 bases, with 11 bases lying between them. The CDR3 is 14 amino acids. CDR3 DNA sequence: TGCAGTGCTAGAGTAGGGGCGAACGGAAACACCATATATTTT. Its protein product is CSARVGANGNTIYF.

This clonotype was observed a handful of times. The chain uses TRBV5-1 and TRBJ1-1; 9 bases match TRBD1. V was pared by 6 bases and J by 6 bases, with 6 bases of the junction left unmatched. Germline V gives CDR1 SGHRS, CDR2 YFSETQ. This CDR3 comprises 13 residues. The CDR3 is CASMRDRDAEAFF. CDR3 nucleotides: TGCGCCAGCATGAGGGACAGGGACGCTGAAGCTTTCTTT.

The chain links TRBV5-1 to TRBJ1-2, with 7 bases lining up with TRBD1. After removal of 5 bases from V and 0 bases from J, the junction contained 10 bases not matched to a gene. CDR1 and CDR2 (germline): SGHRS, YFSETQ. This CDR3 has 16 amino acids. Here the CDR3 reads CASRREDRTTNYGYTF. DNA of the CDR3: TGCGCCAGCAGACGAGAGGACAGGACAACTAACTATGGCTACACCTTC. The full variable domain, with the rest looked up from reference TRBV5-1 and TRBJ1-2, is KAGVTQTPRYLIKTRGQQVTLSCSPISGHRSVSWYQQTPGQGLQFLFEYFSETQRNKGNFPGRFSGRQFSNSRSEMNVSTLELGDSALYLCASRREDRTTNYGYTFGSGTRLTVV.

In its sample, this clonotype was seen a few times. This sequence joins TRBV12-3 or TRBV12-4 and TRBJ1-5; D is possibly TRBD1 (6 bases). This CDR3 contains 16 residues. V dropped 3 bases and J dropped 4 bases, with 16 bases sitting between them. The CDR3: CASSFPGTITNQPQHF. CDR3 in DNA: TGTGCCAGCAGTTTCCCCGGGACAATCACTAATCAGCCCCAGCATTTT.

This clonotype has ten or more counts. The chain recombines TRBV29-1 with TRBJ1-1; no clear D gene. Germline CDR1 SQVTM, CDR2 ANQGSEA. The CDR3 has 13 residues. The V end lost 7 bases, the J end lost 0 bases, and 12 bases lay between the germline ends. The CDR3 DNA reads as TGCAGCGCCACCATGGCAGTGAACACTGAAGCTTTCTTT. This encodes CSATMAVNTEAFF.

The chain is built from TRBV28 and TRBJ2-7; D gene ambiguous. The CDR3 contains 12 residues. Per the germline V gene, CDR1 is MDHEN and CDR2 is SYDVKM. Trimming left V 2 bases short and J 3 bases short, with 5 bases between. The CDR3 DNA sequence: TGTGCCAGCAGTTTAGTAGACTACGAGCAGTACTTC. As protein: CASSLVDYEQYF. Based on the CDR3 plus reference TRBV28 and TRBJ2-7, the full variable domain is DVKVTQSSRYLVKRTGEKVFLECVQDMDHENMFWYRQDPGLGLRLIYFSYDVKMKEKGDIPEGYSVSREKKERFSLILESASTNQTSMYLCASSLVDYEQYFGPGTRLTVT.

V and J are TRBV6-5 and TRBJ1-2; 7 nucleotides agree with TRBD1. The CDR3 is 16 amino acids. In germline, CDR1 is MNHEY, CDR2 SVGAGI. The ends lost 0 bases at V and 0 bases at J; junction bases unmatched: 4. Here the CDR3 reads CASSYSGGQANYGYTF. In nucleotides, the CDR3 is TGTGCCAGCAGTTACTCAGGGGGCCAAGCTAACTATGGCTACACCTTC.

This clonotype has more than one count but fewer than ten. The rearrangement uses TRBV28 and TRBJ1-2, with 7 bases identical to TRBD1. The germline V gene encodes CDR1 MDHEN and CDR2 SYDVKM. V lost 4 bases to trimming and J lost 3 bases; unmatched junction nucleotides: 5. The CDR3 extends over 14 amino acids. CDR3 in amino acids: CASSSGQRDYGYTF. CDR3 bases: TGTGCCAGCAGTTCGGGACAGAGGGACTATGGCTACACCTTC.

The CDR3 DNA reads TGCGCCAGCAGCCAAGATCGTGATCACCAAGAGACCCAGTACTTC. This translates into CASSQDRDHQETQYF. The chain links TRBV4-3 to TRBJ2-5; D gene unclear. CDR1 is LGHNA and CDR2 is YSLEER in the germline V gene. V was cut by 0 bases and J by 0 bases, with 8 bases left in between. The CDR3 covers 15 residues.

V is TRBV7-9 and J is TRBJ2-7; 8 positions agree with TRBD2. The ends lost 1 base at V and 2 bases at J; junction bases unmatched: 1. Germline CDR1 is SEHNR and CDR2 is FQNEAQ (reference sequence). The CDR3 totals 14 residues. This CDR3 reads CASSLDSGTYEQYF. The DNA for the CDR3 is TGTGCCAGCAGCTTAGATAGCGGGACCTACGAGCAGTACTTC.

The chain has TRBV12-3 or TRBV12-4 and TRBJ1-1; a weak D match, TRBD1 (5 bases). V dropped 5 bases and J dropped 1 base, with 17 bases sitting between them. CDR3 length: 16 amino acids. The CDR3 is CASSGGPGLANTEAFF. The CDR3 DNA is TGTGCCAGCAGTGGGGGACCGGGGTTAGCGAACACTGAAGCTTTCTTT.

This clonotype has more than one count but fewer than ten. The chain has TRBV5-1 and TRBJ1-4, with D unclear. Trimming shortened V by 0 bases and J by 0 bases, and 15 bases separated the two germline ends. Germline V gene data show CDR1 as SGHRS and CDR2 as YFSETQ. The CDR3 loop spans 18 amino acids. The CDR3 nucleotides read TGCGCCAGCAGCTTGGAAGGAATGTGGTCAGCAACTAATGAAAAACTGTTTTTT. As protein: CASSLEGMWSATNEKLFF.

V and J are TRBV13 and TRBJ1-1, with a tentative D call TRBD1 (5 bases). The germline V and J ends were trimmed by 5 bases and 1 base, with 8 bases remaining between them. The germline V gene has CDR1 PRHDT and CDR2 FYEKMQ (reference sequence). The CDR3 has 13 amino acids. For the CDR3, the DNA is TGTGCCAGCAGCAAGACAGAGAACACTGAAGCTTTCTTT. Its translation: CASSKTENTEAFF.

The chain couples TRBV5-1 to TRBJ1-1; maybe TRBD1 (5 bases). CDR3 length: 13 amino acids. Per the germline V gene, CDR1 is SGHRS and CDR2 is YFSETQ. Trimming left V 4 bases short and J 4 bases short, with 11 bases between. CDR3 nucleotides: TGCGCCAGCAGCGATGGACACCTCACTGAAGCTTTCTTT. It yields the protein CASSDGHLTEAFF.

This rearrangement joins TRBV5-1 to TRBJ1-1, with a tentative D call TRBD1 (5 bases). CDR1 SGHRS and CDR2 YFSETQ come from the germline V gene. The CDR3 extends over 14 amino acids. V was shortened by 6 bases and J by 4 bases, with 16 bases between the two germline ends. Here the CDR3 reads CASTFTEGLTEAFF. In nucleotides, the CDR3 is TGCGCCAGCACCTTTACAGAGGGACTCACTGAAGCTTTCTTT.

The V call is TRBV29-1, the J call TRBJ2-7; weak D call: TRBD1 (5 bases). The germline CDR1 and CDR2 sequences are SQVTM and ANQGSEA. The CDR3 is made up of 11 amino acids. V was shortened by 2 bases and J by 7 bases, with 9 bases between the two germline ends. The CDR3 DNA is TGCAGCGTTGAATTGGGGCAGGAGCAGTACTTC. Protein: CSVELGQEQYF.

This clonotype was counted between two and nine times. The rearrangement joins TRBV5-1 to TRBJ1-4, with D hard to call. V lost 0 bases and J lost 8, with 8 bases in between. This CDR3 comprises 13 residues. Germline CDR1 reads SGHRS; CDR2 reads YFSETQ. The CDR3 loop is CASSLGTREKLFF. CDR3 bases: TGCGCCAGCAGCTTGGGGACTCGGGAAAAACTGTTTTTT.

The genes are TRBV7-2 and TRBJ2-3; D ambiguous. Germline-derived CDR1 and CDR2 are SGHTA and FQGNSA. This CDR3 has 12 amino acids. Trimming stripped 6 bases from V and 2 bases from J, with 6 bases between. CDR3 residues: CASREYTDTQYF. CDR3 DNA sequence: TGTGCCAGCAGAGAATACACAGATACGCAGTATTTT.

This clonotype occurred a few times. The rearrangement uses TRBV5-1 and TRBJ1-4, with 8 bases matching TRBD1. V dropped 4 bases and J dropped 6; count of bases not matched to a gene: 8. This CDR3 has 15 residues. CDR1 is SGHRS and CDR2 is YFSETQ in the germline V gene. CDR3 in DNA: TGCGCCAGCAGCATCCCGGGACAGGAACATGAAAAACTGTTTTTT. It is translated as CASSIPGQEHEKLFF.

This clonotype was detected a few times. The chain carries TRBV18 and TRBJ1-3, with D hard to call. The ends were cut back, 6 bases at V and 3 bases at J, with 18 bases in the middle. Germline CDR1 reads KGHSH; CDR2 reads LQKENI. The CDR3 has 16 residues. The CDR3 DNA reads TGTGCCAGCTCTGCGGACGCGTTCCCGCTTGGAAACACCATATATTTT. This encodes CASSADAFPLGNTIYF.

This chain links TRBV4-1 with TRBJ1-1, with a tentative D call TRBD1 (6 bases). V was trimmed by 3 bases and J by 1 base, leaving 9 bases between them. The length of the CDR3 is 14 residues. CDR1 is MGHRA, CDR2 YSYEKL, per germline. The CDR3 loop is CASSQVQGNTEAFF. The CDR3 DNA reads TGCGCCAGCAGCCAGGTACAGGGGAACACTGAAGCTTTCTTT.